What follows are 29 T cell receptor beta chains derived from one specimen sequenced in a study of T cell clonality in common variable immunodeficiency. TCRdb's table, derived via immunoSEQ multiplex PCR, lists solely in-frame clones and lacks some. The specimen has some 25,000 clones, none found just once. Findings and limits, study-wide: Fewer deletions and N-nucleotide insertions were reportedly seen in common variable immunodeficiency TCR beta sequences.

Their antigen targets remain unknown. The sequenced sample consisted of peripheral blood mononuclear cells. The receptor set was obtained from a human donor with common variable immunodeficiency.

Regarding this clone: The CDR3 is cut off 3 residues early in the read; its end comes from the germline J gene. The V gene is TRBV2, the J gene TRBJ2-5; possibly TRBD1 for D (6 bases). V gave up 6 bases and J gave up 4 bases, with 12 bases separating them. The CDR3 has 13 residues. Germline V CDR1 and CDR2: SNHLY, FYNNEI. This CDR3 reads CASRKGVIETQYF. CDR3 bases read: TGTGCCAGCAGGAAGGGGGTTATAGAGACC.

This clone was seen at least ten times. The read falls 3 residues short of the CDR3 end, and the missing part is taken from the germline J gene. The J gene is TRBJ1-2, the V gene TRBV30; tentatively, D is TRBD1 (5 bases). Germline-derived CDR1 and CDR2 are GTSNPN and SVGIG (reference sequence). The CDR3 totals 14 residues. The V gene lost 0 bases and the J gene lost 7 bases, with 15 bases spanning the gap. The CDR3 region is CAWSVRGVTRGYTF. Partial CDR3 DNA: TGTGCCTGGAGTGTAAGAGGGGTCACGCGTGGC.

In the case of this clone: The missing CDR3 end, 3 residues past where the read stops, is filled in from the germline J gene. The chain is built from TRBV6-1 and TRBJ1-5, with TRBD1 identical over 10 bases. V gave up 4 bases and J gave up 7 bases; unmatched junction bases: 10. The CDR3 is 16 amino acids. The V gene's germline CDR1 is MNHNS and CDR2 SASEGT. The CDR3 loop reads CASSGDRGGIGQPQHF. CDR3 DNA, as far as it was read: TGTGCCAGCAGTGGGGACAGGGGCGGTATCGGCCAGCCC.

A word on this clone: The read terminates 3 residues ahead of where the CDR3 ends, so the germline J gene completes it. The V gene is TRBV5-1, the J gene TRBJ2-3; D might be TRBD2 (5 bases). Trimming pared 5 bases from V and 4 bases from J, leaving 17 bases between. This CDR3 contains 15 residues. CDR1 and CDR2 (germline): SGHRS, YFSETQ. CDR3 in amino acids: CASRVAPRGPDTQYF. Incomplete CDR3 DNA: TGCGCCAGCAGGGTAGCGCCCAGAGGTCCAGATACG.

This clone has more than one count but fewer than ten. The CDR3 end falls 3 residues outside the read, so it is completed with the germline J gene. The chain uses TRBV18 and TRBJ2-2; D unresolved. This CDR3 region has 15 residues. V lost 4 bases to trimming and J lost 1 base, with 10 bases between them. Germline assignment: CDR1 KGHSH and CDR2 LQKENI. The DNA read from the CDR3 is TGTGCCAGCTCACTCAAGTCGGGGAACACCGGGGAG. This gives the protein CASSLKSGNTGE. The CDR3 as a whole reads CASSLKSGNTGELFF. Full variable domain (missing parts from reference TRBV18 and TRBJ2-2): NAGVMQNPRHLVRRRGQEARLRCSPMKGHSHVYWYRQLPEEGLKFMVYLQKENIIDESGMPKERFSAEFPKEGPSILRIQQVVRGDSAAYFCASSLKSGNTGELFFGEGSRLTVL.

Notes on this clone: Coverage ceases 3 residues before the CDR3 finishes, and the germline J gene fills in the end. V and J are TRBV6-2 or TRBV6-3 and TRBJ2-7; weak D call: TRBD1 (7 bases). Trimming stripped 6 bases from V and 1 base from J, with 16 bases between. The CDR3 totals 15 residues. Per germline, CDR1 MNHEY and CDR2 SVGEGT. The CDR3 bases that were read are TGTGCCAGCAGGACCACAGGGGCGGGGTCCTACGAG. Residues: CASRTTGAGSYE. The whole CDR3 region reads CASRTTGAGSYEQYF.

On this clone itself: The read terminates 3 residues before the CDR3 end, so the remaining end is supplied by the germline J gene. This chain joins TRBV19 and TRBJ2-3; 7 bases map to TRBD2. Trimming took 4 bases from V and 5 from J; bases not matched to a gene: 3. The V gene's germline CDR1 is LNHDA and CDR2 SQIVND (reference sequence). CDR3 length: 13 amino acids. CDR3 DNA (partial): TGTGCCAGTAGTAGCGGGAGACTAGATACG. This encodes CASSSGRLDT. The whole CDR3 sequence is CASSSGRLDTQYF.

As for this clone: The observed sequence ends 3 residues before the CDR3 terminus, with the missing tail filled in from the germline J gene. The chain joins TRBV5-1 to TRBJ2-7; D is unresolved. Germline-derived CDR1 and CDR2 are SGHRS and YFSETQ. This CDR3 comprises 14 residues. Trimming shortened V by 0 bases and J by 0 bases, and 7 bases separated the two germline ends. The chain's CDR3 is CASSLDPGSYEQYF. CDR3 bases read: TGCGCCAGCAGCTTGGATCCAGGCTCCTACGAG. Supplemented by reference TRBV5-1 and TRBJ2-7, the full variable domain reads KAGVTQTPRYLIKTRGQQVTLSCSPISGHRSVSWYQQTPGQGLQFLFEYFSETQRNKGNFPGRFSGRQFSNSRSEMNVSTLELGDSALYLCASSLDPGSYEQYFGPGTRLTVT.

This clone was counted a few times. The read ends 3 residues early relative to the CDR3; the germline J gene fills the gap. The gene calls are TRBV7-9 and TRBJ2-1; no firm D call. V was cut by 4 bases and J by 3 bases, with 13 bases left in between. CDR3 size: 15 residues. Germline V CDR1 and CDR2: SEHNR, FQNEAQ (reference sequence). CDR3 loop: CASSSQAEFYNEQFF. The part of the CDR3 DNA that was read is TGTGCCAGCAGCTCGCAGGCCGAATTCTACAATGAG.

The sample holds a few counts of this clone. The missing CDR3 end, 3 residues past where the read stops, is filled in from the germline J gene. This chain links TRBV6-2 or TRBV6-3 with TRBJ1-5; TRBD1 matches at 7 bases. The CDR3 is made up of 15 amino acids. CDR1 and CDR2 (germline): MNHEY, SVGEGT. The V segment lost 6 bases and the J segment 2 bases; nucleotides outside the gene matches: 7. CDR3 bases read: TGTGCCAGCAGCCCACAGGGGACCGGCAATCAGCCC. Translating it yields CASSPQGTGNQP. In full, the CDR3 is CASSPQGTGNQPQHF.

Concerning this clone: The CDR3 is cut off 3 residues early in the read; its end comes from the germline J gene. This chain connects TRBV6-1 to TRBJ1-5; TRBD1 agrees at 8 bases. Germline CDR1 and CDR2: MNHNS and SASEGT. The CDR3 runs to 15 residues. After removal of 4 bases from V and 7 bases from J, the junction contained 9 bases not matched to a gene. CDR3 residues: CASSVTGQGRQPQHF. The sequenced CDR3 bases are TGTGCCAGCAGTGTAACTGGACAGGGTCGCCAGCCC.

Remarks on this clone: The read ends 3 residues before the CDR3 terminus; that terminus is restored from the germline J gene. This rearrangement joins TRBV7-2 to TRBJ2-2, with 8 bases aligning to TRBD2. The CDR3 runs 15 residues. Germline V lookup: CDR1 SGHTA, CDR2 FQGNSA. V trimming: 1 base; J trimming: 6 bases; junction bases outside the gene matches: 4. CDR3 protein: CASSLGAGVAGELFF. The sequenced part of the CDR3 DNA is TGTGCCAGCAGCTTAGGAGCGGGAGTGGCCGGGGAG.

This clone was seen a few times. The read ends 3 residues early relative to the CDR3; the germline J gene fills the gap. The chain has TRBV7-3 and TRBJ2-3, with 7 bases identical to TRBD2. CDR1 SGHTA and CDR2 FQGTGA come from the germline V gene. The V and J ends lost 2 bases and 1 base, in that order; junction bases with no gene match: 3. This CDR3 contains 15 residues. The covered CDR3 bases are TGTGCCAGCAGCTTAGCCAGCGGGGGCACAGATACG. Encoded protein: CASSLASGGTDT. The whole CDR3 reads CASSLASGGTDTQYF.

With respect to this clone: The read terminates 3 residues ahead of where the CDR3 ends, so the germline J gene completes it. The chain combines TRBV2 with TRBJ2-7, with 8 positions matching TRBD2. Germline loops: CDR1 SNHLY, CDR2 FYNNEI. The CDR3 loop spans 15 amino acids. J lost 4 bases, V lost 6 bases, and 11 bases had no gene match. The CDR3 here is CASRIGTRNPYEQYF. The DNA read from the CDR3 is TGTGCCAGCAGGATAGGGACTAGAAACCCTTACGAG. Variable domain in full (rest from reference TRBV2 and TRBJ2-7): EPEVTQTPSHQVTQMGQEVILRCVPISNHLYFYWYRQILGQKVEFLVSFYNNEISEKSEIFDDQFSVERPDGSNFTLKIRSTKLEDSAMYFCASRIGTRNPYEQYFGPGTRLTVT.

This clone has a count of ten or more. CDR3 bases read: TGTGCCAGCAGCTGGGTCGGGACAGAAGAAGAGACC. Encoded protein: CASSWVGTEEET. In full, the CDR3 is CASSWVGTEEETQYF. The chain joins TRBV7-3 to TRBJ2-5, with 7 bases that match TRBD1. The DNA ends 3 residues before the CDR3 does, and the rest of the CDR3 is filled in from the germline J gene. Trimming at V came to 4 bases and at J to 3 bases, leaving 8 bases not matched to a gene. Germline lookup yields CDR1 SGHTA and CDR2 FQGTGA. CDR3 length equals 15 residues.

A remark on this clone: The read halts 3 residues ahead of the CDR3 end, with the missing end drawn from the germline J gene. The chain carries TRBV7-2 and TRBJ1-1; D may be TRBD1 (5 bases). The V end lost 3 bases, the J end lost 1 base, and 12 bases lay between the germline ends. The CDR3 covers 15 residues. The germline V gene has CDR1 SGHTA and CDR2 FQGNSA. CDR3 DNA (partial): TGTGCCAGCAGCTTGAATGGGGCACGGAACACTGAA. Its protein product is CASSLNGARNTE. The entire CDR3 is CASSLNGARNTEAFF.

As to this clone: The missing CDR3 end, 3 residues past where the read stops, is filled in from the germline J gene. The V call is TRBV7-9, the J call TRBJ1-1; 9 bases fit TRBD1. Germline CDR1 is SEHNR and CDR2 is FQNEAQ (reference sequence). This CDR3 region has 13 residues. CDR3: CASRGDRAAEAFF. Partial CDR3 DNA: TGTGCCAGCAGAGGGGACAGGGCGGCGGAA.

For this clone: The read finishes 3 residues shy of the CDR3 end, and the germline J gene is used to complete it. The chain couples TRBV6-2 or TRBV6-3 to TRBJ1-1; TRBD1 might be the D (5 bases). Germline V gene data show CDR1 as MNHEY and CDR2 as SVGEGT. CDR3 size: 13 residues. This CDR3 is CASTQVRGAGAFF. Partial CDR3 DNA: TGTGCCAGCACCCAAGTTAGGGGTGCTGGA.

The sample holds many counts of this clone. The CDR3 end lies 3 residues beyond the end of the read and is filled in from the germline J gene. This rearrangement joins TRBV3-1 (or the pseudogene TRBV3-2) to TRBJ2-1, with 8 bases aligning to TRBD2. The CDR3 is made up of 19 amino acids. Trimming took 4 bases from V and 1 from J; bases not matched to a gene: 15. Looked up from germline, CDR1 is LGHDT and CDR2 is YNNKEL (reference sequence). CDR3 DNA, as far as it was read: TGTGCCAGCAGCCCACCCTTAATAAGCGGGAGTTTTTCCTACAATGAG. This sequence encodes CASSPPLISGSFSYNE. The whole CDR3 region reads CASSPPLISGSFSYNEQFF.

Regarding this clone: The sequenced fragment ends 3 residues before the CDR3 boundary, so the rest is inferred from the germline J gene. The rearrangement links TRBV5-1 to TRBJ1-1; D not certain. Germline V gives CDR1 SGHRS, CDR2 YFSETQ. V shed 5 bases and J shed 1 base, with 12 bases lying between them. The CDR3 is 14 amino acids. The CDR3 bases that were read are TGCGCCAGCAGGTTGAGGGCAGAGAACACTGAA. It translates to CASRLRAENTE. The whole CDR3 is CASRLRAENTEAFF.

Ten or more counts support this clone. The DNA ends 3 residues before the CDR3 does, and the rest of the CDR3 is filled in from the germline J gene. Other DNA sequences in this sample translate to the same CDR3. The J gene is TRBJ2-7, the V gene TRBV18; 8 bases agree with TRBD1. Trimming cost V 3 bases and J 1 base; bases outside gene matches: 5. Per germline, CDR1 KGHSH and CDR2 LQKENI. The CDR3 spans 15 residues. This chain's CDR3 is CASSPGTGTSYEQYF. CDR3 bases read: TGTGCCAGCTCACCTGGGACAGGAACTTCCTACGAG.

A note on this clone: Coverage ceases 3 residues before the CDR3 finishes, and the germline J gene fills in the end. The chain recombines TRBV19 with TRBJ1-1; D gene ambiguous. Looked up from germline, CDR1 is LNHDA and CDR2 is SQIVND (reference sequence). The V end lost 1 base, the J end lost 1 base, and 13 bases lay between the germline ends. CDR3 length: 16 amino acids. The CDR3 sequence: CASSIGRSRGNTEAFF. The part of the CDR3 DNA that was read is TGTGCCAGTAGTATAGGTCGTAGTCGGGGGAACACTGAA.

Turning to this clone: The read comes to an end 3 residues before the CDR3 does, leaving the germline J gene to fill in the end. The gene calls are TRBV5-1 and TRBJ2-3; TRBD2 might be the D (5 bases). The V and J ends lost 4 bases and 4 bases respectively, with 10 bases between them. The germline gives CDR1 SGHRS, CDR2 YFSETQ. The CDR3 covers 13 residues. The CDR3 DNA, read in part, is TGCGCCAGCAGCAAAACTAGGCCAGATACG. Protein product: CASSKTRPDT. The complete CDR3 sequence is CASSKTRPDTQYF.

For this clone: The read ends 3 residues before the CDR3 terminus; that terminus is restored from the germline J gene. The rearrangement joins TRBV7-9 to TRBJ2-2; perhaps TRBD1 as D (6 bases). Germline CDR1 and CDR2: SEHNR and FQNEAQ (reference sequence). The CDR3 spans 13 residues. V lost 5 bases, J lost 7 bases, and 11 bases lay in between. CDR3 protein: CASSTGWGGELFF. The CDR3 bases that were read are TGTGCCAGCAGCACAGGGTGGGGCGGGGAG.

This clone is termed medium-sized. From the germline J gene comes the end of the CDR3, since the read stops 3 residues before it. This chain connects TRBV9 to TRBJ1-1; 10 nucleotides match TRBD1. Germline V gene sequence: CDR1 SGDLS, CDR2 YYNGEE. The CDR3 has 15 amino acids. The J segment lost 5 bases and the V segment lost 3 bases, leaving 7 bases of the junction unmatched. The CDR3: CASSARQGARTEAFF. CDR3 DNA (partial): TGTGCCAGCAGCGCTCGACAGGGGGCGCGAACTGAA.

In this sample, this clone turned up many times. The read terminates 3 residues ahead of where the CDR3 ends, so the germline J gene completes it. The rearrangement joins TRBV19 to TRBJ2-4, with D hard to call. The V end was cut by 1 base, the J end by 6 bases, with 13 bases between. CDR1 is LNHDA and CDR2 is SQIVND in the germline V gene (reference sequence). The CDR3 consists of 15 residues. CDR3 region: CASSIGAGFGNIQYF. The DNA read from the CDR3 is TGTGCCAGTAGTATAGGAGCAGGATTTGGAAACATT.

With respect to this clone: The CDR3 goes on 3 residues after the read ends, and that part is filled in from the germline J gene. The chain is built from TRBV7-3 and TRBJ2-1, with 10 bases that match TRBD1. The junction had 1 base not matched to a gene; V was cut back by 5 bases and J by 0 bases. The CDR3 covers 15 residues. Germline V gives CDR1 SGHTA, CDR2 FQGTGA. Partial CDR3 DNA: TGTGCCAGCAGCAGGGACAGGGGCTCCTACAATGAG. The encoded protein is CASSRDRGSYNE. Given in full, the CDR3 is CASSRDRGSYNEQFF.

This clone was counted between two and nine times. The CDR3 goes on 3 residues after the read ends, and that part is filled in from the germline J gene. This sequence joins TRBV18 and TRBJ2-2; 9 nucleotides match TRBD1. The germline V gene encodes CDR1 KGHSH and CDR2 LQKENI. The CDR3 length is 15 residues. V lost 3 bases and J lost 3; bases outside the gene matches: 2. CDR3 in amino acids: CASSPDRGDTGELFF. The sequenced CDR3 bases are TGTGCCAGCTCACCCGACAGGGGGGACACCGGGGAG.

This clone was seen ten or more times. The CDR3 end is not reached by the read, which stops 3 residues before it; the germline J gene fills it in. The rearrangement uses TRBV5-1 and TRBJ2-3; the match to TRBD2 covers 11 bases. The V and J ends lost 2 bases and 0 bases, in that order; junction bases with no gene match: 2. Germline V CDR1 and CDR2: SGHRS, YFSETQ. The CDR3 has 16 amino acids. CDR3 DNA, as far as it was read: TGCGCCAGCAGCTTAAGGACTAGCGGGAGCACAGATACG. This codes for CASSLRTSGSTDT. The whole CDR3 protein reads CASSLRTSGSTDTQYF.